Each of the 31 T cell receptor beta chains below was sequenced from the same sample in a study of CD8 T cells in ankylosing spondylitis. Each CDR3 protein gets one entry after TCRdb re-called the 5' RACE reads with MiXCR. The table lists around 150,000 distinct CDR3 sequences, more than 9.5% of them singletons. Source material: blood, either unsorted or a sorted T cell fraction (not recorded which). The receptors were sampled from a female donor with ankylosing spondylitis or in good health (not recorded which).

CDR3: CASSQDPGEGSDTQYF. CDR3 sequence (DNA): TGTGCCAGCAGCCAAGATCCAGGGGAGGGATCAGATACGCAGTATTTT. V usage is TRBV3-1 and J usage is TRBJ2-3, with a possible D match to TRBD2 (7 bases). Germline V lookup: CDR1 LGHDT, CDR2 YNNKEL (reference sequence). CDR3 length: 16 residues. V lost 0 bases to trimming and J lost 4 bases, with 14 bases between them.

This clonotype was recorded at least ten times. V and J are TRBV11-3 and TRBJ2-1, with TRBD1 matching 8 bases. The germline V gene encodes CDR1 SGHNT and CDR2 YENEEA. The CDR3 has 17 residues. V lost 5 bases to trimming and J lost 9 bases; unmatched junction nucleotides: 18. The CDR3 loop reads CASSPRGRTGSYGEQFF. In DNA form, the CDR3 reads TGTGCCAGCAGCCCCAGGGGGAGGACAGGGTCTTACGGTGAGCAGTTCTTC.

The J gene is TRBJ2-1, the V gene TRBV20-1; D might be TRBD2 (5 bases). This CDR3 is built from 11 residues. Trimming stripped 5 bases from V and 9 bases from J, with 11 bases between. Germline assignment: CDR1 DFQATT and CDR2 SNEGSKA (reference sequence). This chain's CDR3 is CSALPSREQFF. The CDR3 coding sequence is TGCAGTGCTCTTCCTAGCCGTGAGCAGTTCTTC.

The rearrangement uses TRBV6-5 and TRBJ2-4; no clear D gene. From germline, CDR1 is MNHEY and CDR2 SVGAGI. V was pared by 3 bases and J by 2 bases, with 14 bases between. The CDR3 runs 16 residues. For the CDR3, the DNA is TGTGCCAGCAGTTATGCGGTCGCACTTCCCAAAAACATTCAGTACTTC. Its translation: CASSYAVALPKNIQYF.

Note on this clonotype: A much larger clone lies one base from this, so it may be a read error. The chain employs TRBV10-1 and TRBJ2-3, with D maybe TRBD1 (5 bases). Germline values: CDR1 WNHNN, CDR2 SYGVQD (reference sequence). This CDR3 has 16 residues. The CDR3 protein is CASSESRGVGTDTRYF. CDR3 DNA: TGCGCCAGCAGTGAGTCAAGGGGTGTGGGCACAGATACGCGGTATTTT.

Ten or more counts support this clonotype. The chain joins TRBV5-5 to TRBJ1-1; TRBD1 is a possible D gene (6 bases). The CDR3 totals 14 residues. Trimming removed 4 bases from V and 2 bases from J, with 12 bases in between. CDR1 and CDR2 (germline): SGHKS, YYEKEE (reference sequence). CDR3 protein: CASSMDSFNTEAFF. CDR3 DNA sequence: TGTGCCAGCAGCATGGACAGTTTTAACACTGAAGCTTTCTTT.

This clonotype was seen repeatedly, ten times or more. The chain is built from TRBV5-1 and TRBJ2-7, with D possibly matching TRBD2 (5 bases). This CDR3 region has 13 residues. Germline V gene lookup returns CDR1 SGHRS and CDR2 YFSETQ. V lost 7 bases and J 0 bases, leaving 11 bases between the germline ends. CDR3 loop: CASRDTSSYEQYF. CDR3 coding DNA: TGCGCCAGCCGGGATACAAGCTCCTACGAGCAGTACTTC.

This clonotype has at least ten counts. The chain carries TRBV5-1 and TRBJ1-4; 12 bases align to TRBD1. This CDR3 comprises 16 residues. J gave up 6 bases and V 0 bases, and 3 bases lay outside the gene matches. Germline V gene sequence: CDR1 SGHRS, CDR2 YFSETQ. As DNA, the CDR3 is TGCGCCAGCAGCTTGGCAGGGACAGGGGGCGATGAAAAACTGTTTTTT. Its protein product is CASSLAGTGGDEKLFF.

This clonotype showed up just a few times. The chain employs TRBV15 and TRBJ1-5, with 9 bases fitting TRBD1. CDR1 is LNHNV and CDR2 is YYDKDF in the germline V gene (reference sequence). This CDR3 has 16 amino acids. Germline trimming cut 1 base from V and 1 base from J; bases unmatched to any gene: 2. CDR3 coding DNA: TGTGCCACCAGCAGAGGACAGGGGGGCAGCAATCAGCCCCAGCATTTT. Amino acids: CATSRGQGGSNQPQHF. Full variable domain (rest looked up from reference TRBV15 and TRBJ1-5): DAMVIQNPRYQVTQFGKPVTLSCSQTLNHNVMYWYQQKSSQAPKLLFHYYDKDFNNEADTPDNFQSRRPNTSFCFLDIRSPGLGDTAMYLCATSRGQGGSNQPQHFGDGTRLSIL.

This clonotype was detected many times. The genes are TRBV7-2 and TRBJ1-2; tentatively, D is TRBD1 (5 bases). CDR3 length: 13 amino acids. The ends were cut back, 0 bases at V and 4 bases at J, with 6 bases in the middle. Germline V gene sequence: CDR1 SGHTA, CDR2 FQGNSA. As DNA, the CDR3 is TGTGCCAGCAGCTTAGCGCAGGGCTATGGCTACACCTTC. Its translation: CASSLAQGYGYTF.

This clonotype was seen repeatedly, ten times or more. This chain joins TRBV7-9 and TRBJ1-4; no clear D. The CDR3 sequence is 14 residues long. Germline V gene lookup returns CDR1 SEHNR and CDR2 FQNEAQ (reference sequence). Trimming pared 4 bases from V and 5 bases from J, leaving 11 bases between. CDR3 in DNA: TGTGCCAGCAGCTGGAGGACGGGAAATGAAAAACTGTTTTTT. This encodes CASSWRTGNEKLFF.

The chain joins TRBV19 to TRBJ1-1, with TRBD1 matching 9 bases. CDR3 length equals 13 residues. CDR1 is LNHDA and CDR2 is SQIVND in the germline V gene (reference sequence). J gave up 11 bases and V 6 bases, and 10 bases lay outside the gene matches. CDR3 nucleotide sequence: TGTGCCAGTAGGCAACGGGACAGGGAGTCGGCTTTCTTT. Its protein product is CASRQRDRESAFF.

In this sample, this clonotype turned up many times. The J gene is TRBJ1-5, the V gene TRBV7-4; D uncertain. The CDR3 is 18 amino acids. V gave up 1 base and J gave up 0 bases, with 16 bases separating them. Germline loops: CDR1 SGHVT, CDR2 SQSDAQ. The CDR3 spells CASSLVYIPYYSNQPQHF. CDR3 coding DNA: TGTGCCAGCAGCTTAGTTTATATACCGTATTATAGCAATCAGCCCCAGCATTTT.

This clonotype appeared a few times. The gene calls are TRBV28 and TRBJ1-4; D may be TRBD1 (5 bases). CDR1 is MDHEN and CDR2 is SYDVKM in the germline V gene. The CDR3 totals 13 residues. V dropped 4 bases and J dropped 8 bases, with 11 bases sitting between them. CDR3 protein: CASSSGRGEKLFF. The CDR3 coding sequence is TGTGCCAGCAGTTCAGGGCGAGGAGAAAAACTGTTTTTT.

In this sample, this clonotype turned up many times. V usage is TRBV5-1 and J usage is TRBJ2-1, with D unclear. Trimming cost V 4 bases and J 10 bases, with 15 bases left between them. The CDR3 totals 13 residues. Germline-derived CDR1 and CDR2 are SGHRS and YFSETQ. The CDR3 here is CASSPETGSEQFF. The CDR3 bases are TGCGCCAGCAGCCCAGAGACTGGCTCGGAGCAGTTCTTC.

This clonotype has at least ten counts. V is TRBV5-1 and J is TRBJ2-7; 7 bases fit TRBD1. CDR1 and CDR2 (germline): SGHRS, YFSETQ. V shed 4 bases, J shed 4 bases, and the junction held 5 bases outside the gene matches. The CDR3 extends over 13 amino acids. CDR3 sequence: CASSPGQQYEQYF. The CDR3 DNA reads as TGCGCCAGCAGCCCGGGACAGCAATACGAGCAGTACTTC. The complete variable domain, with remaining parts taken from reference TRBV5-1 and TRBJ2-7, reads KAGVTQTPRYLIKTRGQQVTLSCSPISGHRSVSWYQQTPGQGLQFLFEYFSETQRNKGNFPGRFSGRQFSNSRSEMNVSTLELGDSALYLCASSPGQQYEQYFGPGTRLTVT.

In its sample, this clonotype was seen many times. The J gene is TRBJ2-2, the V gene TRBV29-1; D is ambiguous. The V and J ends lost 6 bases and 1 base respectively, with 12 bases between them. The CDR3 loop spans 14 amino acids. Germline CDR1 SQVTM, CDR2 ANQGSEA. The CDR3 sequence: CSVPKAVNTGELFF. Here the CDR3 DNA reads TGCAGCGTCCCCAAGGCGGTGAACACCGGGGAGCTGTTTTTT.

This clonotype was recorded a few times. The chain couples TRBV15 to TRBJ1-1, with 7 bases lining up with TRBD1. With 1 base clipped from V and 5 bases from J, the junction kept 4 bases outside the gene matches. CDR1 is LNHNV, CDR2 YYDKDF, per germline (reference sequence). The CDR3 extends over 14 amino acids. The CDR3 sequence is CATSRGQGGTEAFF. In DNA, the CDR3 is TGTGCCACCAGCAGAGGACAGGGAGGAACTGAAGCTTTCTTT.

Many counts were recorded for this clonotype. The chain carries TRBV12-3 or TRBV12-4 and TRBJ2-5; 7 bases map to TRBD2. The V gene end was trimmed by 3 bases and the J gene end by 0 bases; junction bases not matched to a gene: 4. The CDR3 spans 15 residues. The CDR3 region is CASSLEGGYQETQYF. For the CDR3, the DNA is TGTGCCAGCAGTTTGGAGGGAGGGTACCAAGAGACCCAGTACTTC.

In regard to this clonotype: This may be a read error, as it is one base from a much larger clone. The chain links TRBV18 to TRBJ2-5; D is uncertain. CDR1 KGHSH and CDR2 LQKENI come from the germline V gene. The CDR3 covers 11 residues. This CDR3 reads CAGSSGETQYF. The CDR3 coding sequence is TGTGCCGGCTCATCAGGAGAGACCCAGTACTTC.

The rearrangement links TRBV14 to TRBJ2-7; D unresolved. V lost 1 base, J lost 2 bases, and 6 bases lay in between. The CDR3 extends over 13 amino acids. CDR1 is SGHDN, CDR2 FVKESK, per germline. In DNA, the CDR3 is TGTGCCAGCAGCCAAGCGGGTACCTACGAGCAGTACTTC. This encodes CASSQAGTYEQYF.

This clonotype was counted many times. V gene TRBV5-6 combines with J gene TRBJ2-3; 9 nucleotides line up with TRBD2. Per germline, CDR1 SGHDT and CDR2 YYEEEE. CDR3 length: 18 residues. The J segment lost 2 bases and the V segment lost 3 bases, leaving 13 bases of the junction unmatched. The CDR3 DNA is TGTGCCAGCAGCTACCTAGCGGGATACGTCCAAAACACAGATACGCAGTATTTT. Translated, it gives CASSYLAGYVQNTDTQYF. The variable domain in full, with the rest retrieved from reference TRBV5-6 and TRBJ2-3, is DAGVTQSPTHLIKTRGQQVTLRCSPKSGHDTVSWYQQALGQGPQFIFQYYEEEERQRGNFPDRFSGHQFPNYSSELNVNALLLGDSALYLCASSYLAGYVQNTDTQYFGPGTRLTVL.

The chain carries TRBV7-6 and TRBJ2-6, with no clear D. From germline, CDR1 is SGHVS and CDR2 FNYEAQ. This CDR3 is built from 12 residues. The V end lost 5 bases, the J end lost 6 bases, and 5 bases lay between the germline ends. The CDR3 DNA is TGTGCCAGCAGCCTCGAGGCCAACGTCCTGACTTTC. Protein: CASSLEANVLTF.

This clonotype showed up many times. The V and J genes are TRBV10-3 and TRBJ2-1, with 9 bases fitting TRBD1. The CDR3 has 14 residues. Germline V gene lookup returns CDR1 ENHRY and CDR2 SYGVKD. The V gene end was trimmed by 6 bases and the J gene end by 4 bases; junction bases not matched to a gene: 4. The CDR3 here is CAIRGQGDYNEQFF. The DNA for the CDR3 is TGTGCCATCAGGGGACAGGGCGATTACAATGAGCAGTTCTTC.

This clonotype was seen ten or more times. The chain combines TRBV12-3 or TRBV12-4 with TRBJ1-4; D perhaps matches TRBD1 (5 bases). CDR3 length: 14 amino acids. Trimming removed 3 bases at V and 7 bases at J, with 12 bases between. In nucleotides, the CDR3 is TGTGCCAGCAGTTTGGGGCCAGGAAGTGAAAAACTGTTTTTT. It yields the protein CASSLGPGSEKLFF.

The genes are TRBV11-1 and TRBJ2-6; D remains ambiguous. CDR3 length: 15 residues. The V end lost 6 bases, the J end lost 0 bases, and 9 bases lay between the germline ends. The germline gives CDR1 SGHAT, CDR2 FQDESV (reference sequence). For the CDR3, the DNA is TGTGCCAGCAGATCGGAGAGCTCTGGGGCCAACGTCCTGACTTTC. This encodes CASRSESSGANVLTF.

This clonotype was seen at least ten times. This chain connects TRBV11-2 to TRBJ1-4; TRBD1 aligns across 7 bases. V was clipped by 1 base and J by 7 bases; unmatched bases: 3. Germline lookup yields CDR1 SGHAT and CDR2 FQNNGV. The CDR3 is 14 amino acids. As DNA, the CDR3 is TGTGCCAGCAGCTTAGGACAGGGAGGTGAAAAACTGTTTTTT. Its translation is CASSLGQGGEKLFF.

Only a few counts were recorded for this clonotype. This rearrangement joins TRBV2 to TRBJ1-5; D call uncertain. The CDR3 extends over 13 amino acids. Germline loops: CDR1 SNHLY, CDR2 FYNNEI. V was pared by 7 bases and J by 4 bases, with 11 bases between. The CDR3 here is CASTWTGNQPQHF. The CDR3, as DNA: TGTGCCAGCACCTGGACGGGGAATCAGCCCCAGCATTTT.

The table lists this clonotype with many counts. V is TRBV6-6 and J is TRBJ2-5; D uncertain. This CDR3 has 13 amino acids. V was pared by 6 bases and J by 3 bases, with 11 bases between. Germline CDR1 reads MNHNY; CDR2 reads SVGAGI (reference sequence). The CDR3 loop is CASRLNREETQYF. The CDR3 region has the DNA TGTGCCAGCAGGCTGAACCGGGAAGAGACCCAGTACTTC.

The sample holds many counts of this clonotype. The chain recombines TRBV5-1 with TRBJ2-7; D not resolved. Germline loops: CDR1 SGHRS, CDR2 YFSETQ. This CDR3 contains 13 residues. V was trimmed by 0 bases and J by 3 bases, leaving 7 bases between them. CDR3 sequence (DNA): TGCGCCAGCAGCTTGGGACGGAACTACGAGCAGTACTTC. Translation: CASSLGRNYEQYF.

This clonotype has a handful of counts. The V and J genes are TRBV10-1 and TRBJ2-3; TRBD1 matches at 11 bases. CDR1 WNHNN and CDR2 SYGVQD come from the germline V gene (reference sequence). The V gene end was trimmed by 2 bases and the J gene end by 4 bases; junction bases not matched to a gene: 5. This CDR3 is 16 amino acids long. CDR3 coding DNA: TGCGCCAGCAGTGAGGCGGGGACAGGGGGAGCAGATACGCAGTATTTT. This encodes CASSEAGTGGADTQYF.